The clone carrying this T cell receptor beta chain has more than one count but fewer than ten. What it recognizes is unknown. This entry is derived from a study of T-cell memory formation after mild COVID-19. On the study more broadly: TCR clusters were mostly confined to one donor each.

Findings and limits, study-wide: The authors left the SARS-CoV-2 specificity of second-wave clones peaking on day 37 unconfirmed. Cross-reactive memory seemingly joined, as some responding clones were found in pre-infection memory.

Using its own MiXCR run on the 5' RACE reads, TCRdb lists one record per CDR3 protein. The repertoire has some 440,000 distinct CDR3 sequences, 20% to 30% of them found once; the top ten carry about an eighth. The CDR3 has 14 residues. V gave up 3 bases and J gave up 9 bases; unmatched junction bases: 7. CDR1 is GTSNPN and CDR2 is SVGIG in the germline V gene (reference sequence). The V gene is TRBV30, the J gene TRBJ1-6, with 8 bases aligning to TRBD1. The sequence derives from an adult woman who had mild COVID-19 (a few samples of this study predate the infection). Cell type and time point are not known. Sequenced material: PBMCs or a T cell subset sorted from them (not recorded which). The CDR3 coding sequence is TGTGCCTGGAGCCGGGGGACAGGCGGTTCACCCCTCCACTTT. Protein sequence: CAWSRGTGGSPLHF.